Sequencing of this T cell receptor beta chain was carried out in a study of blood T cell repertoires in COVID-19. About the study: Spain, Italy and the United States supplied samples that represented acute and convalescent COVID-19.

Some clones are missing from TCRdb's copy, which holds only in-frame ones; the method was immunoSEQ multiplex PCR. Of around 380,000 clones listed, approximately 89% are singletons. Ages ranged from about 18 to 90 years, with residence in 24 US areas. Resolution of symptoms, clearance, or two negative PCRs was present in recovered Cohort 3 donors. Germline trimming cut 3 bases from V and 6 bases from J; bases unmatched to any gene: 13. CDR3 length: 17 residues. From germline, CDR1 is MNHEY and CDR2 SVGEGT. The clonotype comes from a man aged 25 to 40 who had recovered from COVID-19. This rearrangement joins TRBV6-2 or TRBV6-3 to TRBJ2-7; TRBD2 matches at 11 bases. Sequenced input: PBMCs or T cells enriched from blood (not recorded which). CDR3 protein: CASSYTTSGGPLGEQYF. The DNA of the CDR3 is TGTGCCAGCAGTTATACCACTAGCGGGGGACCCCTTGGCGAGCAGTACTTC.